Following are 32 T cell receptor beta chains from one sample sequenced in a study of cytomegalovirus exposure and HLA in healthy donors. Profiling relied on immunoSEQ multiplex PCR, and the TCRdb table lists in-frame clones only, not all of them. This sample carries some 170,000 clones, over 80% of them seen once, and the ten largest clones take around 2.4%. Sequencing was carried out using PBMCs. The receptors here all came from a man younger than 45 in good health and CMV-seropositive.

This clone was counted between two and nine times. The rearrangement joins TRBV9 to TRBJ2-3, with 11 bases identical to TRBD1. The ends lost 0 bases at V and 6 bases at J; junction bases unmatched: 6. From germline, CDR1 is SGDLS and CDR2 YYNGEE. This CDR3 comprises 16 residues. CDR3 region: CASSVVGTGGIDTQYF. The DNA of the CDR3 is TGTGCCAGCAGCGTAGTAGGGACAGGGGGGATTGATACGCAGTATTTT.

This rearrangement joins TRBV4-2 to TRBJ2-7; D is uncertain. The germline CDR1 and CDR2 sequences are LGHNA and YNFKEQ. The CDR3 consists of 13 residues. Trimming stripped 4 bases from V and 1 base from J, with 8 bases between. This CDR3 is CASSLPGSYEQYF. DNA for the CDR3: TGTGCCAGCAGCCTACCAGGTTCCTACGAGCAGTACTTC.

The chain joins TRBV7-9 to TRBJ2-5, with D tentatively TRBD2 (5 bases). The CDR3 runs 14 residues. Per the germline V gene, CDR1 is SEHNR and CDR2 is FQNEAQ (reference sequence). Trimming cost V 4 bases and J 4 bases, with 13 bases left between them. DNA for the CDR3: TGTGCCAGCAGCTCCGTAGCGTCGGTAGAGACCCAGTACTTC. Protein: CASSSVASVETQYF.

This clone was counted only a few times. J is TRBJ2-3 and V is TRBV6-1, with a possible D match to TRBD1 (5 bases). The germline gives CDR1 MNHNS, CDR2 SASEGT. This CDR3 contains 15 residues. Trimming took 1 base from V and 4 from J, leaving 12 bases between them. The CDR3 DNA is TGTGCCAGCAGTGAAGTAGGCAGGGTGGCAGATACGCAGTATTTT. Protein product: CASSEVGRVADTQYF.

The chain is built from TRBV25-1 and TRBJ2-3; D perhaps matches TRBD1 (6 bases). The germline V gene encodes CDR1 MGHDK and CDR2 SYGVNS. The CDR3 covers 17 residues. V was trimmed by 3 bases and J by 4 bases, leaving 20 bases between them. CDR3 sequence: CASSDPPTNRAADTQYF. Written as DNA, the CDR3 is TGTGCCAGCAGTGACCCACCTACGAACAGGGCGGCAGATACGCAGTATTTT. The variable domain in full, completed from reference TRBV25-1 and TRBJ2-3, reads EADIYQTPRYLVIGTGKKITLECSQTMGHDKMYWYQQDPGMELHLIHYSYGVNSTEKGDLSSESTVSRIRTEHFPLTLESARPSHTSQYLCASSDPPTNRAADTQYFGPGTRLTVL.

The rearrangement uses TRBV4-3 and TRBJ2-3; 10 nucleotides align to TRBD1. Germline CDR1 LGHNA, CDR2 YSLEER. The CDR3 is made up of 15 amino acids. V shed 3 bases and J 4 bases; nucleotides not matched to a gene: 4. The CDR3 nucleotides read TGCGCCAGCAGCCACCGGGACAGGGGTGCAGATACGCAGTATTTT. This codes for CASSHRDRGADTQYF.

This chain connects TRBV10-2 to TRBJ2-2; 9 nucleotides match TRBD1. CDR3 length: 17 residues. J was trimmed by 3 bases and V by 7 bases; bases with no gene match: 12. CDR1 is WSHSY, CDR2 SAAADI, per germline. CDR3 in DNA: TGCGCCAGCAACTTTGGGACAGGGTATCCCTACACCGGGGAGCTGTTTTTT. As protein: CASNFGTGYPYTGELFF.

The gene calls are TRBV10-3 and TRBJ1-3; 8 bases are a match to TRBD1. Trimming removed 3 bases from V and 4 bases from J; junction bases left unmatched: 14. Germline CDR1 reads ENHRY; CDR2 reads SYGVKD. The CDR3 runs 18 residues. The CDR3 sequence: CAISDGTGYLQGGNTIYF. The CDR3 DNA reads TGTGCCATCAGTGACGGGACAGGCTACCTACAAGGGGGAAACACCATATATTTT.

V and J are TRBV6-6 and TRBJ2-5; 12 bases map to TRBD2. There are 16 residues in the CDR3. V gave up 2 bases and J gave up 5 bases; unmatched junction bases: 6. Germline V gene data show CDR1 as MNHNY and CDR2 as SVGAGI (reference sequence). The DNA for the CDR3 is TGTGCCAGCAGTTACGGGGGACTAGCGGGTGTCGAGACCCAGTACTTC. Its protein product is CASSYGGLAGVETQYF.

The rearrangement uses TRBV5-1 and TRBJ1-1; no reliable D call. Trimming cost V 1 base and J 6 bases, with 13 bases left between them. The CDR3 consists of 14 residues. Germline lookup yields CDR1 SGHRS and CDR2 YFSETQ. The CDR3 DNA reads TGCGCCAGCAGCTTGCCTCGGGAGAGCGCTGAAGCTTTCTTT. Its protein is CASSLPRESAEAFF.

The rearrangement joins TRBV4-3 to TRBJ2-6; TRBD2 might be the D (7 bases). V lost 4 bases to trimming and J lost 0 bases, with 16 bases between them. Germline CDR1 LGHNA, CDR2 YSLEER. CDR3 length equals 18 residues. CDR3 in DNA: TGCGCCAGCAGCCCCCGAGGGGGACTAAGCTCTGGGGCCAACGTCCTGACTTTC. This codes for CASSPRGGLSSGANVLTF.

V gene TRBV7-3 combines with J gene TRBJ1-1; D remains ambiguous. V was cut by 4 bases and J by 6 bases, with 15 bases left in between. The germline gives CDR1 SGHTA, CDR2 FQGTGA. The CDR3 consists of 14 residues. The CDR3 DNA reads TGTGCCAGCAGCTCCGGACTTCCAAAAGCTGAAGCTTTCTTT. Translated, it gives CASSSGLPKAEAFF.

The chain uses TRBV7-9 and TRBJ1-1; TRBD1 matches 9 bases. There are 14 residues in the CDR3. Germline CDR1 is SEHNR and CDR2 is FQNEAQ (reference sequence). J lost 4 bases, V lost 3 bases, and 3 bases had no gene match. CDR3 DNA: TGTGCCAGCAGCTTTACACAGGGGGCCACTGAAGCTTTCTTT. It translates to CASSFTQGATEAFF.

The gene calls are TRBV6-5 and TRBJ1-1, with TRBD1 identical over 9 bases. Per the germline V gene, CDR1 is MNHEY and CDR2 is SVGAGI. CDR3 size: 12 residues. Losses at the gene ends were 5 bases for V and 8 bases for J; bases not matched to a gene: 3. The CDR3 DNA sequence: TGTGCCAGCAGTACAGGGGGCAGAGAAGCTTTCTTT. This sequence encodes CASSTGGREAFF.

The chain joins TRBV4-1 to TRBJ1-1, with 7 bases aligning to TRBD1. From germline, CDR1 is MGHRA and CDR2 YSYEKL. The CDR3 has 14 residues. Trimming at V came to 3 bases and at J to 3 bases, leaving 4 bases not matched to a gene. CDR3 region: CASSHPTGDTEAFF. CDR3 bases: TGCGCCAGCAGCCACCCAACAGGGGACACTGAAGCTTTCTTT.

The V gene is TRBV5-1, the J gene TRBJ2-3; TRBD1 aligns across 8 bases. Trimming cost V 4 bases and J 2 bases; bases outside gene matches: 9. The CDR3 runs 16 residues. The V gene's germline CDR1 is SGHRS and CDR2 YFSETQ. The CDR3 here is CASSTNQGAVTDTQYF. The CDR3 coding sequence is TGCGCCAGCAGCACGAACCAGGGGGCCGTCACAGATACGCAGTATTTT. Full variable domain (remainder filled in from reference TRBV5-1 and TRBJ2-3): KAGVTQTPRYLIKTRGQQVTLSCSPISGHRSVSWYQQTPGQGLQFLFEYFSETQRNKGNFPGRFSGRQFSNSRSEMNVSTLELGDSALYLCASSTNQGAVTDTQYFGPGTRLTVL.

Turning to this clone: The same CDR3 arises from other DNA sequences in this sample as well. This chain connects TRBV19 to TRBJ2-5, with D possibly matching TRBD1 (5 bases). The CDR3 has 12 amino acids. Germline CDR1 and CDR2: LNHDA and SQIVND (reference sequence). Deletions cut 3 bases from V and 4 bases from J, with 6 bases between. The CDR3 bases are TGTGCCAGTAGTATTCAGGGAGAGACCCAGTACTTC. Translation gives CASSIQGETQYF.

The CDR3 region is CASSLSSTRGPFYGYTF. As DNA, the CDR3 is TGTGCCAGCAGTTTATCGTCGACCAGGGGGCCCTTCTATGGCTACACCTTC. The chain employs TRBV27 and TRBJ1-2; TRBD1 matches 8 bases. The germline V gene encodes CDR1 MNHEY and CDR2 SMNVEV (reference sequence). The CDR3 has 17 residues. The V segment lost 0 bases and the J segment 4 bases; nucleotides outside the gene matches: 10.

This clone is judged medium-sized. This chain uses TRBV7-3 with TRBJ2-1; TRBD2 matches 13 bases. The CDR3 is made up of 15 amino acids. V lost 5 bases and J lost 10; bases outside the gene matches: 8. CDR1 and CDR2 from the germline V gene are SGHTA and FQGTGA. The CDR3 nucleotides are TGTGCCAGCAGCCGACTAGCGGGGGGTATCGGGGAGCAGTTCTTC. Its translation: CASSRLAGGIGEQFF.

The V call is TRBV5-1, the J call TRBJ2-3; D may be TRBD2 (7 bases). Per the germline V gene, CDR1 is SGHRS and CDR2 is YFSETQ. The CDR3 has 15 residues. V dropped 0 bases and J dropped 8 bases, with 16 bases sitting between them. The CDR3 DNA reads TGCGCCAGCAGCTTGGCCGGAGGGGGGGCTGGTACGCAGTATTTT. As protein: CASSLAGGGAGTQYF.

The rearrangement joins TRBV5-1 to TRBJ2-2; TRBD1 is a possible D gene (5 bases). V dropped 4 bases and J dropped 0 bases, with 10 bases sitting between them. The CDR3 runs to 15 residues. Germline CDR1 is SGHRS and CDR2 is YFSETQ. The CDR3, as DNA: TGCGCCAGCAGCATACAGACAGCGAACACCGGGGAGCTGTTTTTT. It specifies CASSIQTANTGELFF.

The gene calls are TRBV6-5 and TRBJ2-1; TRBD2 might be the D (6 bases). Trimming took 2 bases from V and 7 from J, leaving 12 bases between them. The CDR3 is 14 amino acids. Germline V CDR1 and CDR2: MNHEY, SVGAGI. Here the CDR3 reads CASSYSAGGNEQFF. DNA for the CDR3: TGTGCCAGCAGTTACAGCGCTGGGGGGAATGAGCAGTTCTTC.

The genes are TRBV4-1 and TRBJ1-3; TRBD1 matches at 10 bases. With 4 bases clipped from V and 0 bases from J, the junction kept 9 bases outside the gene matches. Germline CDR1 and CDR2: MGHRA and YSYEKL. The CDR3 runs 18 residues. The CDR3 DNA reads TGCGCCAGCAGCCGGGTAAAGACAGGGGGCCCCTCTGGAAACACCATATATTTT. It codes for CASSRVKTGGPSGNTIYF.

The V gene is TRBV18, the J gene TRBJ1-6, with TRBD1 identical over 7 bases. V dropped 0 bases and J dropped 7; count of bases not matched to a gene: 3. Germline assignment: CDR1 KGHSH and CDR2 LQKENI. This CDR3 is built from 15 residues. The CDR3 DNA reads TGTGCCAGCTCACCACCCGACAGGGTAAATTCACCCCTCCACTTT. Residues: CASSPPDRVNSPLHF.

The chain carries TRBV4-3 and TRBJ2-1; 13 positions match TRBD2. This CDR3 is built from 16 residues. The trim removed 4 bases at V and 5 bases at J, leaving 5 bases unmatched. Germline V gene sequence: CDR1 LGHNA, CDR2 YSLEER. This chain's CDR3 is CASSLSGLAGNNEQFF. CDR3 nucleotides: TGCGCCAGCAGCCTCTCGGGACTAGCGGGGAACAATGAGCAGTTCTTC.

The rearrangement links TRBV28 to TRBJ1-5; D unresolved. Trimming took 4 bases from V and 4 from J, leaving 17 bases between them. The CDR3 runs to 16 residues. Germline assignment: CDR1 MDHEN and CDR2 SYDVKM. CDR3 coding DNA: TGTGCCAGCAGTTCGCCCTGGCAGGTTCGAAATCAGCCCCAGCATTTT. Its translation: CASSSPWQVRNQPQHF. The entire variable domain, with the rest obtained from reference TRBV28 and TRBJ1-5, is as follows: DVKVTQSSRYLVKRTGEKVFLECVQDMDHENMFWYRQDPGLGLRLIYFSYDVKMKEKGDIPEGYSVSREKKERFSLILESASTNQTSMYLCASSSPWQVRNQPQHFGDGTRLSIL.

The rearrangement uses TRBV19 and TRBJ1-5; TRBD1 might be the D (5 bases). CDR3 length: 13 amino acids. Trimming stripped 6 bases from V and 4 bases from J, with 10 bases between. Germline V lookup: CDR1 LNHDA, CDR2 SQIVND (reference sequence). The CDR3 protein is CASSQGSNQPQHF. The CDR3 bases are TGTGCCAGTAGCCAGGGAAGTAATCAGCCCCAGCATTTT.

This chain joins TRBV18 and TRBJ1-4, with TRBD1 matching 10 bases. The CDR3 is 14 amino acids. Trimming took 6 bases from V and 6 from J; bases not matched to a gene: 4. Germline CDR1 reads KGHSH; CDR2 reads LQKENI. The CDR3 is CASSPGQGHEKLFF. The CDR3 nucleotides are TGTGCCAGCTCCCCGGGACAGGGGCATGAAAAACTGTTTTTT.

A single count supports this clone. The chain carries TRBV29-1 and TRBJ2-5, with D hard to call. Germline CDR1 and CDR2: SQVTM and ANQGSEA. This CDR3 is built from 13 residues. V lost 6 bases and J 0 bases, leaving 11 bases between the germline ends. The DNA of the CDR3 is TGCAGCGTAGACTTCGCCTACCAAGAGACCCAGTACTTC. It is translated as CSVDFAYQETQYF. Full variable domain (outside the CDR3, taken from reference TRBV29-1 and TRBJ2-5): SAVISQKPSRDICQRGTSLTIQCQVDSQVTMMFWYRQQPGQSLTLIATANQGSEATYESGFVIDKFPISRPNLTFSTLTVSNMSPEDSSIYLCSVDFAYQETQYFGPGTRLLVL.

This chain connects TRBV4-2 to TRBJ2-7, with 11 positions matching TRBD1. This CDR3 is built from 18 residues. V shed 0 bases and J 5 bases; nucleotides not matched to a gene: 12. Looked up from germline, CDR1 is LGHNA and CDR2 is YNFKEQ. The CDR3 is CASSQEGQGEPGRDEQYF. The CDR3 DNA is TGTGCCAGCAGCCAAGAGGGACAGGGGGAACCTGGTCGAGACGAGCAGTACTTC.

This rearrangement joins TRBV7-6 to TRBJ2-1; 11 positions match TRBD2. This CDR3 comprises 16 residues. With 5 bases clipped from V and 2 bases from J, the junction kept 5 bases outside the gene matches. CDR1 and CDR2 from the germline V gene are SGHVS and FNYEAQ. The CDR3 here is CASSPGTSGPYNEQFF. The CDR3 DNA follows: TGTGCCAGCAGCCCCGGGACTAGCGGACCCTACAATGAGCAGTTCTTC.

The chain recombines TRBV7-2 with TRBJ1-5; TRBD1 might be the D (5 bases). CDR3 length: 15 amino acids. V dropped 4 bases and J dropped 0 bases, with 10 bases sitting between them. CDR1 SGHTA and CDR2 FQGNSA come from the germline V gene. Here the CDR3 reads CASSSGLDSNQPQHF. CDR3 sequence (DNA): TGTGCCAGCAGCTCGGGACTGGATAGCAATCAGCCCCAGCATTTT. The variable domain in full, with the rest retrieved from reference TRBV7-2 and TRBJ1-5, is GAGVSQSPSNKVTEKGKDVELRCDPISGHTALYWYRQSLGQGLEFLIYFQGNSAPDKSGLPSDRFSAERTGGSVSTLTIQRTQQEDSAVYLCASSSGLDSNQPQHFGDGTRLSIL.